The clone carrying this T cell receptor (beta chain) appeared many times. The data originate from a study of blood T cells in healthy people across ages. Primers used in a second PCR of roughly 7 to 12 cycles were a sample-barcoded 5' primer and a J-beta primer mix. A template-switch adaptor that had 12 random nucleotides put a tag on each cDNA molecule. Using its own MiXCR run on the 5' RACE reads, TCRdb lists one record per CDR3 protein. This sample has 700,000 to 800,000 distinct CDR3 sequences; around 40% occur once, and the top ten carry approximately 22%. This CDR3 is 16 amino acids long. The V and J ends lost 6 bases and 4 bases, in that order; junction bases with no gene match: 9. Looked up from germline, CDR1 is SGHTA and CDR2 is FQGNSA.

This sequence originates from a woman in her fifties or sixties in good health. Source material: blood. The chain employs TRBV7-2 and TRBJ2-3; the match to TRBD2 covers 11 bases. CDR3 loop: CASSPRLAGLADTQYF. DNA of the CDR3: TGTGCCAGCAGTCCTCGACTAGCGGGACTCGCAGATACGCAGTATTTT.